A single TCR beta chain is shown here with its context. The method was immunoSEQ multiplex PCR; TCRdb's version includes in-frame clones alone and lacks a portion of them. The sample has approximately 100,000 clones; around 92% are singletons. This sample is part of a study of siplizumab effects on memory and regulatory T cells. V shed 5 bases and J shed 0 bases, with 6 bases lying between them. The CDR3 consists of 13 residues. Per the germline V gene, CDR1 is MNHEY and CDR2 is SMNVEV (reference sequence). The clonotype comes from a human donor in good health. Some clones in this sample may be carry-over from other donors' samples. Material for sequencing was CD4+ T cells sorted from blood. V usage is TRBV27 and J usage is TRBJ2-3; unclear D gene. CDR3 residues: CASSHPSTDTQYF. The CDR3 DNA reads as TGTGCCAGCAGTCACCCTAGCACAGATACGCAGTATTTT.